This T cell receptor beta chain was captured in a study of T cell repertoires in cytomegalovirus infection. Study observations and caveats: Across the ex vivo response, the dominant clonotypes were HLA-C-restricted CMV-specific TCR beta clonotypes.

This clonotype was seen repeatedly, ten times or more. The antigen is unknown. The CDR3 sequence is 16 residues long. The ends lost 7 bases at V and 8 bases at J; junction bases unmatched: 15. TCRdb re-called the reads with MiXCR, one entry per CDR3 protein. This table has 700,000 to 900,000 distinct CDR3 sequences, 25% to 30% appearing once. This receptor was obtained from a human donor in good health (CMV status not recorded). Some clones in this sample may be carry-over from other donors' samples. This chain connects TRBV12-3 or TRBV12-4 to TRBJ2-5, with 11 bases fitting TRBD2. Sample: cultured CD8+ T cells from PBMCs, taken from culture after CMV antigen stimulation. CDR3 nucleotide sequence: TGTGCCAGCACCTCCTTGGCCTTGACTAGCGGGGAAACCCAGTACTTC. It translates to CASTSLALTSGETQYF.